This entry features one T cell receptor (beta chain) sequence. Its target is unknown. This entry is derived from a study of cytomegalovirus exposure and HLA in healthy donors. Study information: Earlier work reported about 110 million unique TCR beta sequences from 150 million to 200 million T cells. Findings of the study overall: More clonal expansion characterized HLA-associated TCR beta chains than equally common others in a later analysis. CMV serostatus was the sole immune exposure information available. A later analysis revealed that TCR association rates differed between HLA loci, peaking at DRB1 and bottoming out at HLA-C.

The study ran its PCR with 60 Vbeta and 13 Jbeta primers. Clones were sequenced by immunoSEQ multiplex PCR, and TCRdb holds only the in-frame ones, with some missing. The table includes approximately 80,000 clones, about 77% detected once. CDR1 and CDR2 (germline): MGHDK, SYGVNS. V lost 4 bases to trimming and J lost 3 bases; unmatched junction nucleotides: 7. The CDR3 totals 15 residues. This sequence joins TRBV25-1 and TRBJ2-5, with 8 bases fitting TRBD1. Input material: PBMCs. The receptor was isolated from a man aged 60-69 years in good health and CMV-seronegative. CDR3 coding DNA: TGTGCCAGCAGTGCATTCGGACAGGGCAAAGAGACCCAGTACTTC. As protein: CASSAFGQGKETQYF.